The 3 T cell receptor beta chains in this list originate from one sample, sequenced in a study of blood T cell repertoires in COVID-19. Assay used: immunoSEQ multiplex PCR; TCRdb lists only in-frame clones, some missing. Counted here are 130,000 or so clones, roughly 84% occurring once; the ten biggest clones make up roughly 8.7%. Sequencing input: peripheral blood. These receptor sequences come from an older woman with acute or convalescent COVID-19.

There are a few counts of this clone. The chain uses TRBV10-1 and TRBJ1-1; 7 bases align to TRBD1. Losses at the gene ends were 1 base for V and 8 bases for J; bases not matched to a gene: 4. This CDR3 has 13 residues. CDR1 is WNHNN, CDR2 SYGVQD, per germline (reference sequence). This CDR3 reads CASSEFVGGEAFF. The CDR3 DNA reads TGCGCCAGCAGTGAGTTTGTAGGGGGCGAAGCTTTCTTT.

The chain combines TRBV11-3 with TRBJ1-2; 10 bases are a match to TRBD1. J lost 6 bases, V lost 4 bases, and 5 bases had no gene match. There are 14 residues in the CDR3. From germline, CDR1 is SGHNT and CDR2 YENEEA. The CDR3 coding sequence is TGTGCCAGCAGCTCCGGGACAGGGGCGGATGGCTACACCTTC. It specifies CASSSGTGADGYTF.

The V and J genes are TRBV6-5 and TRBJ2-7; 7 bases are shared with TRBD1. The CDR3 contains 11 residues. Germline lookup yields CDR1 MNHEY and CDR2 SVGAGI. With 10 bases clipped from V and 6 bases from J, the junction kept 6 bases outside the gene matches. CDR3 region: CATVTGSEQYF. The CDR3 nucleotides read TGTGCCACTGTGACAGGGAGCGAGCAGTACTTC.